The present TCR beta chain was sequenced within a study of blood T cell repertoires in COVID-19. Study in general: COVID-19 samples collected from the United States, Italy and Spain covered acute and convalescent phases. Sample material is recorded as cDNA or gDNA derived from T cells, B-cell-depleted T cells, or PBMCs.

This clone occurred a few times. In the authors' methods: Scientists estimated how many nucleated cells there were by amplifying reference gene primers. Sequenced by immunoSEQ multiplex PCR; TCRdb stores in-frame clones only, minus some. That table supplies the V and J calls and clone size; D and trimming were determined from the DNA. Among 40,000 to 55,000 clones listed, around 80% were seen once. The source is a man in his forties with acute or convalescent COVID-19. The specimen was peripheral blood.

The CDR3 spells CASSGGQGKGGNQPQHF. The CDR3 DNA follows: TGTGCCAGCTCCGGGGGACAGGGGAAAGGCGGCAATCAGCCCCAGCATTTT. The rearrangement joins TRBV18 to TRBJ1-5; 10 bases line up with TRBD1. CDR1 is KGHSH, CDR2 LQKENI, per germline. The V segment lost 6 bases and the J segment 2 bases; nucleotides outside the gene matches: 10. CDR3 size: 17 residues.